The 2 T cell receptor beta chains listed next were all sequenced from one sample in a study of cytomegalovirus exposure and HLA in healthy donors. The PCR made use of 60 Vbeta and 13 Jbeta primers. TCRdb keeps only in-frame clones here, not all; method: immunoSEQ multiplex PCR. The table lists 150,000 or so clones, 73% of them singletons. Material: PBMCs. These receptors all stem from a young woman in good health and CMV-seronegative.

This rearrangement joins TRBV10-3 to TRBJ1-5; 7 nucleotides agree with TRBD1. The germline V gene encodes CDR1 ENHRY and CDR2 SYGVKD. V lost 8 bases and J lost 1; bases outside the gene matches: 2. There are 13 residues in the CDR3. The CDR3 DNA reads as TGTGCCATCGGACAGGCGAGCAATCAGCCCCAGCATTTT. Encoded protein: CAIGQASNQPQHF.

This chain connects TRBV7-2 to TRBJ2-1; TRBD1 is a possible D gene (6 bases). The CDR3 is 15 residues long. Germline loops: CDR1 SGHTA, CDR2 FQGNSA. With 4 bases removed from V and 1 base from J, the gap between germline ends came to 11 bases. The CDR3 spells CASSSSGASYNEQFF. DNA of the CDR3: TGTGCCAGCAGCTCGTCAGGGGCATCCTACAATGAGCAGTTCTTC.